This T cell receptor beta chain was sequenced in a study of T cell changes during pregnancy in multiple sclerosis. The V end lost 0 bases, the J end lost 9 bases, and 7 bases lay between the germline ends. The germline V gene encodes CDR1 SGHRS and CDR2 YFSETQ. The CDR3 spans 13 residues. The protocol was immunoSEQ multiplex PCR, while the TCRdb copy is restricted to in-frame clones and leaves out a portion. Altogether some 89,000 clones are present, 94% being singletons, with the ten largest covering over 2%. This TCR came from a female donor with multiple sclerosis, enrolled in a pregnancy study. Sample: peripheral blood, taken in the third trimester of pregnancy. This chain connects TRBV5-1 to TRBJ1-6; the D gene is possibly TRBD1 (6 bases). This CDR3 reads CASSLDRASPLHF. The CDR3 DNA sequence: TGCGCCAGCAGCTTGGACAGGGCTTCACCCCTCCACTTT. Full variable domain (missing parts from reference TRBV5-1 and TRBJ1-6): KAGVTQTPRYLIKTRGQQVTLSCSPISGHRSVSWYQQTPGQGLQFLFEYFSETQRNKGNFPGRFSGRQFSNSRSEMNVSTLELGDSALYLCASSLDRASPLHFGNGTRLTVT.